These 2 T cell receptor beta chains were all obtained from the same sample, sequenced in a study of T cell responses to AZD1222 COVID-19 vaccine. The table came from immunoSEQ multiplex PCR; TCRdb's copy has only in-frame clones and leaves some out. The data show fewer than 200,000 clones, with around 90% seen just once and roughly 12% held by the top ten. The material was peripheral blood, obtained 28 days after the second AZD1222 dose. The source is an adult who received the AZD1222 COVID-19 vaccine.

V gene TRBV9 combines with J gene TRBJ2-2; 8 nucleotides align to TRBD1. This CDR3 contains 15 residues. Losses at the gene ends were 3 bases for V and 1 base for J; bases not matched to a gene: 2. Germline V lookup: CDR1 SGDLS, CDR2 YYNGEE. Here the CDR3 DNA reads TGTGCCAGCAGCGCAGGGACAGGGAACACCGGGGAGCTGTTTTTT. Translation: CASSAGTGNTGELFF. The whole variable domain, remainder taken from reference TRBV9 and TRBJ2-2, is DSGVTQTPKHLITATGQRVTLRCSPRSGDLSVYWYQQSLDQGLQFLIQYYNGEERAKGNILERFSAQQFPDLHSELNLSSLELGDSALYFCASSAGTGNTGELFFGEGSRLTVL.

This chain uses TRBV18 with TRBJ1-3, with D tentatively TRBD1 (5 bases). V lost 3 bases and J 0 bases, leaving 9 bases between the germline ends. CDR3 length: 15 amino acids. Germline CDR1 KGHSH, CDR2 LQKENI. The DNA for the CDR3 is TGTGCCAGCTCACCGGCTCAGGGCTCTGGAAACACCATATATTTT. Its protein is CASSPAQGSGNTIYF. Variable domain in full (rest from reference TRBV18 and TRBJ1-3): NAGVMQNPRHLVRRRGQEARLRCSPMKGHSHVYWYRQLPEEGLKFMVYLQKENIIDESGMPKERFSAEFPKEGPSILRIQQVVRGDSAAYFCASSPAQGSGNTIYFGEGSWLTVV.